This T cell receptor (beta chain) was found in a study of regulatory and conventional T cells in RAG deficiency. General study points: In Omenn syndrome, Treg and Tconv repertoires overlapped >75%. Shannon entropy fell and Simpson indices rose in RAG-deficient patients.

Profiled with immunoSEQ multiplex PCR; TCRdb holds only in-frame clones, not every one. Of 6,000 to 7,500 clones listed, more than 75% are singletons. Germline values: CDR1 MNHEY, CDR2 SVGAGI. V lost 0 bases and J lost 4, with 7 bases in between. The CDR3 has 14 residues. For this clone: Its matching antigen is unknown.

A further study also used this sample, focusing on regulatory T cells. That investigation notes: The PCR used 52 TRBV and 13 TRBJ primers.

This chain links TRBV6-5 with TRBJ2-1; TRBD1 might be the D (5 bases). The clonotype was recovered from a human donor in good health. Sequencing was carried out using CD8+ T cells sorted from blood. CDR3 amino acids: CASSYSAGYNEQFF. CDR3 coding DNA: TGTGCCAGCAGTTACTCAGCAGGGTACAATGAGCAGTTCTTC.